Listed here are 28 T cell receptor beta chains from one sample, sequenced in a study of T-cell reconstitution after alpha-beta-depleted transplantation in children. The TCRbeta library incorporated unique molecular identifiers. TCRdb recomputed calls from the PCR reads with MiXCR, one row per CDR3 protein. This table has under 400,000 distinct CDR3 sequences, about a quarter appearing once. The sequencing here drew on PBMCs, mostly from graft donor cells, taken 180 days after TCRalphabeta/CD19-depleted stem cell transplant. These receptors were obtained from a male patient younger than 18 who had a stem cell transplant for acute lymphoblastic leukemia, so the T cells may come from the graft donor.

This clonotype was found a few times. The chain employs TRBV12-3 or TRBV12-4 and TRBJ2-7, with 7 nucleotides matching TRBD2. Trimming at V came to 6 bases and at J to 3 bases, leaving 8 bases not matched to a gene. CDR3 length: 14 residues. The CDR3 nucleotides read TGTGCCAGCAGGCGGGCGGGAGAGGACTACGAGCAGTACTTC. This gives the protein CASRRAGEDYEQYF.

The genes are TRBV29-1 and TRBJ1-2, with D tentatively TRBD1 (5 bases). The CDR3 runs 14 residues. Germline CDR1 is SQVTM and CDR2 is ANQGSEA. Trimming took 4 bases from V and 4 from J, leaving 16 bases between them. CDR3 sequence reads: CSVVQIAQAYGYTF. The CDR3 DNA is TGCAGCGTTGTTCAAATAGCACAGGCCTATGGCTACACCTTC. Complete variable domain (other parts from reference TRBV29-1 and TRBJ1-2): SAVISQKPSRDICQRGTSLTIQCQVDSQVTMMFWYRQQPGQSLTLIATANQGSEATYESGFVIDKFPISRPNLTFSTLTVSNMSPEDSSIYLCSVVQIAQAYGYTFGSGTRLTVV.

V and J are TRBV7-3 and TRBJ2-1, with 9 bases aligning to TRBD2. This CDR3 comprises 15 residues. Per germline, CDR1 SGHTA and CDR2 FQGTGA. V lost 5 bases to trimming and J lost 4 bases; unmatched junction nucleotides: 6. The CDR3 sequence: CASSGIAGAYNEQFF. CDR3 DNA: TGTGCCAGCAGCGGAATAGCGGGAGCTTACAATGAGCAGTTCTTC.

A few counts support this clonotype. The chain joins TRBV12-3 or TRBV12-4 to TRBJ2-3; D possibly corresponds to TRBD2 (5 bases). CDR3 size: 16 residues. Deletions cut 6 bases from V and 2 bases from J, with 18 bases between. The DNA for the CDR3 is TGTGCCAGCAGCCTCCCCGGGGAGACAATCACAGATACGCAGTATTTT. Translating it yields CASSLPGETITDTQYF.

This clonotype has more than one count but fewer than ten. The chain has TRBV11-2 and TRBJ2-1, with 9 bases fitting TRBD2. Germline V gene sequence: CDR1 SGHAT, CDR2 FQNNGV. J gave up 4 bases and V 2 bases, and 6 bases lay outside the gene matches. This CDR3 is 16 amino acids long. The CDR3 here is CASSLRGREGYNEQFF. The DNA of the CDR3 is TGTGCCAGCAGCTTAAGGGGGCGGGAGGGGTACAATGAGCAGTTCTTC.

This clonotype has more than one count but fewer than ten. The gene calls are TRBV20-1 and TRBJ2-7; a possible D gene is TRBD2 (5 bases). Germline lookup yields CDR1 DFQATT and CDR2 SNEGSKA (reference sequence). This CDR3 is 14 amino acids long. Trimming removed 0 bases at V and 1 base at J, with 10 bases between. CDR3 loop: CSARELADSYEQYF. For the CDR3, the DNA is TGCAGTGCTAGAGAGCTAGCAGATTCCTACGAGCAGTACTTC.

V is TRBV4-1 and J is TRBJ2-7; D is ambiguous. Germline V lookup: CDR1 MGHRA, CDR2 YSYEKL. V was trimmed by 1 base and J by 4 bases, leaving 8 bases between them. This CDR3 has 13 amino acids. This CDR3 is CASSQVGGYEQYF. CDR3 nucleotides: TGCGCCAGCAGCCAAGTGGGCGGATACGAGCAGTACTTC.

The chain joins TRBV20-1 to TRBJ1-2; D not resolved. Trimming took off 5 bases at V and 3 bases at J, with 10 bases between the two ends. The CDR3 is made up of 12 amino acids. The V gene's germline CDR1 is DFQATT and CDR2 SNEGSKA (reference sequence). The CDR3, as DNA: TGCAGTGCTCTCTCAAAGGACTATGGCTACACCTTC. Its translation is CSALSKDYGYTF.

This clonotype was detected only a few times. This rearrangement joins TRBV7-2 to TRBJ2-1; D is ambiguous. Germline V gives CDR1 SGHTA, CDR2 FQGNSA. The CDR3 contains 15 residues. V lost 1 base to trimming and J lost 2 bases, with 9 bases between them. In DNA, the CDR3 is TGTGCCAGCAGCTTAGGGGCGGAACCCTACAATGAGCAGTTCTTC. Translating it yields CASSLGAEPYNEQFF.

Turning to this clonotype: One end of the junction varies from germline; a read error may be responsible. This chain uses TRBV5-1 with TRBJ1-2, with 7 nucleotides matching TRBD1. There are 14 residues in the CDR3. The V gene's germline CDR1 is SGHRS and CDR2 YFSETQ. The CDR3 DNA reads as TGCTCCAGCAGCCCCCCGGGACAGAGGGGCGGCTACACCTTC. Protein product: CSSSPPGQRGGYTF.

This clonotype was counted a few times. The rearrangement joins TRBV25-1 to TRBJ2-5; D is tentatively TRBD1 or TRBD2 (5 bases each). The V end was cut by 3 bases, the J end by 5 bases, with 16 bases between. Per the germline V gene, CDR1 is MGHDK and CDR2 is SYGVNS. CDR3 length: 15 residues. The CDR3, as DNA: TGTGCCAGCAGTGAGGGGGTCAGCGTTCGGGAGACCCAGTACTTC. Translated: CASSEGVSVRETQYF.

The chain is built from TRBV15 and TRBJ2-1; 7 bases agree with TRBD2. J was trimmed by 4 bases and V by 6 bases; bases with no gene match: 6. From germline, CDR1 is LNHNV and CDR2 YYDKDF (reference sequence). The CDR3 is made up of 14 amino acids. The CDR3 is CATRAGLTYNEQFF. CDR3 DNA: TGTGCCACCAGGGCGGGACTAACATACAATGAGCAGTTCTTC.

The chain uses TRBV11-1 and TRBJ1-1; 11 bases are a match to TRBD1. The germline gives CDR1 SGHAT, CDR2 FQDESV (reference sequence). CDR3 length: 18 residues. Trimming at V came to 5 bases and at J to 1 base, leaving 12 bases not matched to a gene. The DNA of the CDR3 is TGTGCCAGCAGCCGGACACCGGGACAGGGGGGAAAGAACACTGAAGCTTTCTTT. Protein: CASSRTPGQGGKNTEAFF.

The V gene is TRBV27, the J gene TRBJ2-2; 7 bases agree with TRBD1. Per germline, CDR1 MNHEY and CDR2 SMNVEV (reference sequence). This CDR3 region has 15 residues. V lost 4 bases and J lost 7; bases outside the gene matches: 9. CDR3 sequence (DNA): TGTGCCAGCAGTTCAGGGGGTGAAGTGGTCGGGGAGCTGTTTTTT. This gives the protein CASSSGGEVVGELFF.

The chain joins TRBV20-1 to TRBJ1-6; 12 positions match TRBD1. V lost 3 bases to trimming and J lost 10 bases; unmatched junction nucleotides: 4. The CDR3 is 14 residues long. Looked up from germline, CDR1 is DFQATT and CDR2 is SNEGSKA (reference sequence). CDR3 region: CSARGDRGQSPLHF. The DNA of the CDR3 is TGCAGTGCTAGGGGGGACAGGGGGCAATCACCCCTCCACTTT.

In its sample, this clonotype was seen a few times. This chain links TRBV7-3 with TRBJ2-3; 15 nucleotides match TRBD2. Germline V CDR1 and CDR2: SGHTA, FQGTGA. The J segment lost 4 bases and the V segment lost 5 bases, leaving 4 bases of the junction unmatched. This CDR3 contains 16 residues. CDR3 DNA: TGTGCCAGCAGCCCGGGACTAGCGGGAGGAGCAGATACGCAGTATTTT. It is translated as CASSPGLAGGADTQYF.

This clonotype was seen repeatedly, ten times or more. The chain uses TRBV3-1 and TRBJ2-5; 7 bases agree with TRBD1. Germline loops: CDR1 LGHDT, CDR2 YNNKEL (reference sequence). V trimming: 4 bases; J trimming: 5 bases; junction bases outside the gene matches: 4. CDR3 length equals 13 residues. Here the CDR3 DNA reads TGTGCCAGCAGCCTCGACAGGGAGGAGACCCAGTACTTC. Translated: CASSLDREETQYF.

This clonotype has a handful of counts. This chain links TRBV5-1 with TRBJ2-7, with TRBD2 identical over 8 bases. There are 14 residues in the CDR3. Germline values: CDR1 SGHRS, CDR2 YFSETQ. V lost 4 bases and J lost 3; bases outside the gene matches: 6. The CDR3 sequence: CASSGDSGIYEQYF. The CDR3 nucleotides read TGCGCCAGCAGCGGGGATAGCGGGATCTACGAGCAGTACTTC.

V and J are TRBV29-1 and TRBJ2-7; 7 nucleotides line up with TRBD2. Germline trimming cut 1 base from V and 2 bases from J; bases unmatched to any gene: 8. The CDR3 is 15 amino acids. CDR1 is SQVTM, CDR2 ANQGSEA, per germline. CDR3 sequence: CSVEGFSGGAYEQYF. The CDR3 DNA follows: TGCAGCGTTGAAGGTTTCTCGGGGGGTGCCTACGAGCAGTACTTC.

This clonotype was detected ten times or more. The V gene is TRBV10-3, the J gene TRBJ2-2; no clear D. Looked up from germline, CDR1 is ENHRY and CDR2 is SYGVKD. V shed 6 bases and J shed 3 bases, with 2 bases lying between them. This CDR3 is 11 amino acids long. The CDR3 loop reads CAIRDTGELFF. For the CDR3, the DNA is TGTGCCATCAGAGACACCGGGGAGCTGTTTTTT.

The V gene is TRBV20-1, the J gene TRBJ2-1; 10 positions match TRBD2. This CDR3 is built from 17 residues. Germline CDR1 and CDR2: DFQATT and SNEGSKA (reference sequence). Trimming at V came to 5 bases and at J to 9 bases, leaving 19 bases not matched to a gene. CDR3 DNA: TGCAGTGCTGGATCGGGATTTCCTAGCGGGAGTGATGGTGAGCAGTTCTTC. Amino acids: CSAGSGFPSGSDGEQFF.

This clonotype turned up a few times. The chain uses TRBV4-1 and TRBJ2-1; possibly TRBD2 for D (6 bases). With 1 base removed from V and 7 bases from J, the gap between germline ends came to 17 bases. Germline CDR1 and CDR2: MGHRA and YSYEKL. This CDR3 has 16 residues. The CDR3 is CASSQVGIRGMNEQFF. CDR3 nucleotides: TGCGCCAGCAGCCAAGTGGGCATACGGGGGATGAATGAGCAGTTCTTC.

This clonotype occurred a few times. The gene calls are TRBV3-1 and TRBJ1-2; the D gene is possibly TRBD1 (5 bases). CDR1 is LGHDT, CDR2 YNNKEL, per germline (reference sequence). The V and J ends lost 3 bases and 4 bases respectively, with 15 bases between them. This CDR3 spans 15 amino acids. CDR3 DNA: TGTGCCAGCAGCCAGACCAGGGTCCCCTCCTATGGCTACACCTTC. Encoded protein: CASSQTRVPSYGYTF.

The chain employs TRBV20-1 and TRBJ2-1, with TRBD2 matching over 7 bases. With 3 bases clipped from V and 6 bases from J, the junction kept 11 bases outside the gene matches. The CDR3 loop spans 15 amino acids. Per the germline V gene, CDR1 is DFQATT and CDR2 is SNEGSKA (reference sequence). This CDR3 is CSARPPGTTINEQFF. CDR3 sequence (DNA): TGCAGTGCTAGGCCTCCCGGGACTACTATCAATGAGCAGTTCTTC.

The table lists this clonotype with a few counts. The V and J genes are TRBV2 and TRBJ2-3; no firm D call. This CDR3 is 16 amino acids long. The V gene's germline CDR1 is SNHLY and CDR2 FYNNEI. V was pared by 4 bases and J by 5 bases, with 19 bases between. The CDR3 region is CASSAGTLLIRDTQYF. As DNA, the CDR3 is TGTGCCAGCAGTGCTGGTACCTTATTGATTAGAGATACGCAGTATTTT. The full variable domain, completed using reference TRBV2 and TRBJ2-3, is EPEVTQTPSHQVTQMGQEVILRCVPISNHLYFYWYRQILGQKVEFLVSFYNNEISEKSEIFDDQFSVERPDGSNFTLKIRSTKLEDSAMYFCASSAGTLLIRDTQYFGPGTRLTVL.

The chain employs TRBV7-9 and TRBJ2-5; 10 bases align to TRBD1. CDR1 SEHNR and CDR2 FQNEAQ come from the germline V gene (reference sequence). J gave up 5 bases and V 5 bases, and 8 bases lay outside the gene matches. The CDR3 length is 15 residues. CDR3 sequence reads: CASSPATGGWETQYF. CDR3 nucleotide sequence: TGTGCCAGCAGCCCTGCGACAGGGGGCTGGGAGACCCAGTACTTC.

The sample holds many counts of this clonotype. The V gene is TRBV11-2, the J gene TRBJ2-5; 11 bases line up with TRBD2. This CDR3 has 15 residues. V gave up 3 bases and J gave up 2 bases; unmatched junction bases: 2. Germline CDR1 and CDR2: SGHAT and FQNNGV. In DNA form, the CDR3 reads TGTGCCAGCAGCTTGGGACTAGCGGATCAAGAGACCCAGTACTTC. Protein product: CASSLGLADQETQYF. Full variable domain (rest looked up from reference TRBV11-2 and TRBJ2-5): EAGVAQSPRYKIIEKRQSVAFWCNPISGHATLYWYQQILGQGPKLLIQFQNNGVVDDSQLPKDRFSAERLKGVDSTLKIQPAKLEDSAVYLCASSLGLADQETQYFGPGTRLLVL.

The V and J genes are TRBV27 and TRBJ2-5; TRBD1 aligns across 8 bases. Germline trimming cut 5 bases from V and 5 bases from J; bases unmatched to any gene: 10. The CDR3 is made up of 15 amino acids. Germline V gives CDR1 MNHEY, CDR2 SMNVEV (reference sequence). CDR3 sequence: CASSATGGGWETQYF. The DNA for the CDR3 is TGTGCCAGCAGTGCAACAGGGGGTGGTTGGGAGACCCAGTACTTC.